These 16 T cell receptor beta chains were sequenced from one sample in a study of OX40 agonist ivuxolimab in advanced cancers. Profiling relied on immunoSEQ multiplex PCR, and the TCRdb table lists in-frame clones only, not all of them. The sample records approximately 60,000 clones, over 80% being singletons. This material consisted of CD4+ or CD8+ T cells sorted from blood, taken in a trial of the OX40 agonist ivuxolimab. The receptors derive from an adult with an advanced solid tumor such as melanoma, head and neck, liver or kidney cancer.

The chain carries TRBV6-5 and TRBJ2-5; TRBD2 matches at 7 bases. Unmatched junction bases numbered 8, after V lost 5 bases and J lost 5 bases. This CDR3 spans 14 amino acids. Germline CDR1 and CDR2: MNHEY and SVGAGI. CDR3 protein: CASSPTSIKETQYF. In nucleotides, the CDR3 is TGTGCCAGCAGTCCGACTAGCATTAAGGAGACCCAGTACTTC.

The rearrangement joins TRBV5-8 to TRBJ2-3; D not resolved. The CDR3 spans 14 residues. Germline CDR1 and CDR2: SGHTS and YDEGEE. V was pared by 0 bases and J by 0 bases, with 5 bases between. This chain's CDR3 is CASSLGRSTDTQYF. For the CDR3, the DNA is TGTGCCAGCAGCTTGGGAAGGAGCACAGATACGCAGTATTTT. Using reference TRBV5-8 and TRBJ2-3 for the parts outside the CDR3, the full variable domain is EAGVTQSPTHLIKTRGQQATLRCSPISGHTSVYWYQQALGLGLQFLLWYDEGEERNRGNFPPRFSGRQFPNYSSELNVNALELEDSALYLCASSLGRSTDTQYFGPGTRLTVL.

Only a few counts were recorded for this clone. This chain links TRBV12-5 with TRBJ1-1; D is possibly TRBD1 (5 bases). This CDR3 has 17 residues. CDR1 and CDR2 (germline): LGHNT, FRNRAP. Trimming took 1 base from V and 0 from J, leaving 15 bases between them. The CDR3 DNA reads as TGTGCTAGTGGTTTGGCTTCGTCCGGGGGGATGAACACTGAAGCTTTCTTT. It specifies CASGLASSGGMNTEAFF.

This clone was recorded only once. The CDR3: CASSLQSTDTQYF. CDR3 DNA sequence: TGTGCCAGCAGTCTCCAAAGCACAGATACGCAGTATTTT. V usage is TRBV6-5 and J usage is TRBJ2-3, with D uncertain. The length of the CDR3 is 13 residues. V was pared by 5 bases and J by 0 bases, with 6 bases between. The V gene's germline CDR1 is MNHEY and CDR2 SVGAGI.

The chain employs TRBV5-8 and TRBJ1-4; D gene uncertain. Germline CDR1 is SGHTS and CDR2 is YDEGEE. The CDR3 loop spans 14 amino acids. V was cut by 2 bases and J by 0 bases, with 5 bases left in between. DNA for the CDR3: TGTGCCAGCAGCTTCGGCGCAACTAATGAAAAACTGTTTTTT. Protein: CASSFGATNEKLFF.

V and J are TRBV19 and TRBJ2-7; TRBD1 matches at 12 bases. The CDR3 has 15 amino acids. The junction had 9 bases not matched to a gene; V was cut back by 5 bases and J by 7 bases. Germline V lookup: CDR1 LNHDA, CDR2 SQIVND (reference sequence). CDR3 nucleotide sequence: TGTGCCAGTAGTCCCCCGGGACAGGGGGCGCGAGAGCAGTACTTC. Its protein is CASSPPGQGAREQYF.

This sequence joins TRBV2 and TRBJ1-2; D remains ambiguous. Trimming stripped 6 bases from V and 8 bases from J, with 16 bases between. This CDR3 comprises 13 residues. Germline-derived CDR1 and CDR2 are SNHLY and FYNNEI. In DNA, the CDR3 is TGTGCCAGCAGCGTCGGGCCAACGAGGGGCTACACCTTC. Protein product: CASSVGPTRGYTF.

The chain combines TRBV4-1 with TRBJ1-2; no reliable D call. This CDR3 spans 16 amino acids. Trimming removed 1 base from V and 4 bases from J, with 16 bases in between. Germline CDR1 is MGHRA and CDR2 is YSYEKL. The CDR3 nucleotides are TGCGCCAGCAGCCAAGTAACGGTTCGGCCCTCCTATGGCTACACCTTC. It specifies CASSQVTVRPSYGYTF.

The genes are TRBV25-1 and TRBJ1-1; tentative D call: TRBD1 (6 bases). Germline CDR1 reads MGHDK; CDR2 reads SYGVNS. CDR3 length: 17 amino acids. The V end lost 1 base, the J end lost 4 bases, and 19 bases lay between the germline ends. CDR3 region: CASSEWGGGGRATEAFF. The CDR3 nucleotides are TGTGCCAGCAGTGAATGGGGGGGCGGAGGTAGGGCCACTGAAGCTTTCTTT.

V gene TRBV10-2 combines with J gene TRBJ2-7; the D gene is possibly TRBD2 (6 bases). Germline CDR1 WSHSY, CDR2 SAAADI. CDR3 length: 15 residues. Trimming took 6 bases from V and 0 from J, leaving 15 bases between them. DNA for the CDR3: TGCGCCAGCAGGCCCGGGACTTTCAACTCCTACGAGCAGTACTTC. Residues: CASRPGTFNSYEQYF.

The gene calls are TRBV30 and TRBJ2-7, with a tentative D call TRBD1 (5 bases). V lost 3 bases to trimming and J lost 6 bases, with 18 bases between them. Germline CDR1 GTSNPN, CDR2 SVGIG (reference sequence). The CDR3 runs 14 residues. This CDR3 is CAWRLGLTSLEQYF. For the CDR3, the DNA is TGTGCCTGGAGATTGGGGCTTACCTCCCTCGAGCAGTACTTC.

V and J are TRBV5-6 and TRBJ1-1, with 7 bases aligning to TRBD1. This CDR3 has 14 amino acids. Per germline, CDR1 SGHDT and CDR2 YYEEEE. With 4 bases clipped from V and 0 bases from J, the junction kept 3 bases outside the gene matches. The CDR3 nucleotides read TGTGCCAGCAGCGTGGGACAGCTGAACACTGAAGCTTTCTTT. It codes for CASSVGQLNTEAFF.

This clone was recorded a few times. The chain recombines TRBV2 with TRBJ1-2; no firm D call. CDR1 is SNHLY, CDR2 FYNNEI, per germline. The V end was cut by 7 bases, the J end by 1 base, with 13 bases between. The CDR3 runs 14 residues. CDR3 sequence reads: CASKRTALNYGYTF. The CDR3 DNA is TGTGCCAGCAAGAGGACTGCTCTTAACTATGGCTACACCTTC. Full variable domain (remainder filled in from reference TRBV2 and TRBJ1-2): EPEVTQTPSHQVTQMGQEVILRCVPISNHLYFYWYRQILGQKVEFLVSFYNNEISEKSEIFDDQFSVERPDGSNFTLKIRSTKLEDSAMYFCASKRTALNYGYTFGSGTRLTVV.

The chain uses TRBV4-3 and TRBJ2-1, with 10 positions matching TRBD2. The V and J ends lost 0 bases and 9 bases, in that order; junction bases with no gene match: 5. CDR1 is LGHNA and CDR2 is YSLEER in the germline V gene. This CDR3 contains 15 residues. The DNA of the CDR3 is TGCGCCAGCAGCCAAGACCAGGCTAGCGGGGGTGAGCAGTTCTTC. Translating gives CASSQDQASGGEQFF.

The genes are TRBV6-1 and TRBJ1-1, with D possibly matching TRBD1 (5 bases). Germline V gives CDR1 MNHNS, CDR2 SASEGT. V was pared by 2 bases and J by 4 bases, with 17 bases between. CDR3 length equals 16 residues. The CDR3 protein is CASSEPPQWGSTEAFF. The DNA for the CDR3 is TGTGCCAGCAGTGAACCCCCTCAATGGGGGAGCACTGAAGCTTTCTTT.

V usage is TRBV30 and J usage is TRBJ2-7, with D perhaps TRBD2 (6 bases). V dropped 2 bases and J dropped 6 bases, with 14 bases sitting between them. The CDR3 has 13 residues. CDR1 and CDR2 from the germline V gene are GTSNPN and SVGIG (reference sequence). The CDR3 reads CAWSSFPEGEQYF. DNA of the CDR3: TGTGCCTGGAGTTCGTTTCCGGAGGGCGAGCAGTACTTC.